This T cell receptor (beta chain) is drawn from a study of identical twins. The table lists this clonotype with a count of one. Its target is not known. The trim removed 7 bases at V and 2 bases at J, leaving 13 bases unmatched. The CDR3 length is 16 residues. Germline V lookup: CDR1 DFQATT, CDR2 SNEGSKA (reference sequence). In TCRdb, the 5' RACE reads were re-called with MiXCR into one record per CDR3 protein. Altogether approximately 1.8 million distinct CDR3 sequences are present, less than 35% being singletons, with the ten largest covering roughly 0.3%. Study-level points and caveats: Abundant cord blood beta clonotypes carried fewer insertions; memory repertoires showed none.

V is TRBV20-1 and J is TRBJ2-3, with 9 positions matching TRBD1. The receptor's source is a newborn girl in good health. Sequencing was performed on cord blood. The CDR3 is CSGGEQGAMATDTQYF. The CDR3 DNA reads TGCAGTGGCGGGGAACAGGGGGCAATGGCCACAGATACGCAGTATTTT.